One and the same sample provided the 18 T cell receptor beta chains below, sequenced in a study of blood T cell repertoires in COVID-19. Profiled with immunoSEQ multiplex PCR; TCRdb holds only in-frame clones, not every one. Among 150,000 or so clones listed, roughly 87% were seen once. The sequenced material came from peripheral blood. The source is a human donor in a cohort sampled during active COVID-19.

The chain employs TRBV27 and TRBJ2-1; 11 nucleotides line up with TRBD2. Germline CDR1 MNHEY, CDR2 SMNVEV (reference sequence). The CDR3 extends over 16 amino acids. V gave up 3 bases and J gave up 7 bases; unmatched junction bases: 8. In nucleotides, the CDR3 is TGTGCCAGCAGTTTCCGCCGGGGACTAGCGGTGAATGAGCAGTTCTTC. This sequence encodes CASSFRRGLAVNEQFF.

This clone was seen just once. The V and J genes are TRBV30 and TRBJ2-2; 15 bases map to TRBD2. The CDR3 has 16 amino acids. The trim removed 3 bases at V and 6 bases at J, leaving 5 bases unmatched. CDR1 is GTSNPN and CDR2 is SVGIG in the germline V gene (reference sequence). The CDR3 region has the DNA TGTGCCTGGAGGGGACTAGCGGGAGGTTCGTCCGGGGAGCTGTTTTTT. Encoded protein: CAWRGLAGGSSGELFF.

As DNA, the CDR3 is TGTGCCAGCAGCGTAGGACAGGACGGAAACACCATATATTTT. The encoded protein is CASSVGQDGNTIYF. The chain is built from TRBV9 and TRBJ1-3; TRBD1 is a possible D gene (6 bases). CDR3 length equals 14 residues. Germline assignment: CDR1 SGDLS and CDR2 YYNGEE. With 0 bases removed from V and 4 bases from J, the gap between germline ends came to 8 bases. Complete variable domain (other parts from reference TRBV9 and TRBJ1-3): DSGVTQTPKHLITATGQRVTLRCSPRSGDLSVYWYQQSLDQGLQFLIQYYNGEERAKGNILERFSAQQFPDLHSELNLSSLELGDSALYFCASSVGQDGNTIYFGEGSWLTVV.

J is TRBJ1-1 and V is TRBV20-1; TRBD1 might be the D (5 bases). This CDR3 has 11 residues. The germline V gene encodes CDR1 DFQATT and CDR2 SNEGSKA (reference sequence). Trimming pared 4 bases from V and 5 bases from J, leaving 8 bases between. Here the CDR3 DNA reads TGCAGTGCTACGGACAATACTGAAGCTTTCTTT. Amino acids: CSATDNTEAFF.

The chain employs TRBV9 and TRBJ2-3, with TRBD2 matching over 13 bases. The germline CDR1 and CDR2 sequences are SGDLS and YYNGEE. Trimming at V came to 4 bases and at J to 5 bases, leaving 10 bases not matched to a gene. This CDR3 has 17 residues. The CDR3 bases are TGTGCCAGCAGCTCGAGACCCGGGACTAGCGGGGAAGATACGCAGTATTTT. As protein: CASSSRPGTSGEDTQYF.

The rearrangement uses TRBV12-3 or TRBV12-4 and TRBJ1-1; D possibly corresponds to TRBD1 (6 bases). V lost 2 bases, J lost 5 bases, and 6 bases lay in between. The CDR3 contains 12 residues. The CDR3 DNA sequence: TGTGCCAGCAGTTTAAGGGGGACTGAAGCTTTCTTT. Protein product: CASSLRGTEAFF.

This chain links TRBV23-1 with TRBJ1-2, with D possibly TRBD1 on 6 matching bases. TRBV23-1 is an open reading frame whose function is uncertain. Trimming removed 0 bases from V and 9 bases from J, with 11 bases in between. CDR3 length: 13 amino acids. Written as DNA, the CDR3 is TGCGCCAGCAGTCAATCCACAGGGAGAAGCTACACCTTC. Amino acids: CASSQSTGRSYTF.

The V and J genes are TRBV4-2 and TRBJ2-1; 7 positions agree with TRBD2. Unmatched junction bases numbered 6, after V lost 0 bases and J lost 4 bases. Germline CDR1 reads LGHNA; CDR2 reads YNFKEQ. CDR3 size: 16 residues. This CDR3 is CASSQEELADYNEQFF. CDR3 DNA: TGTGCCAGCAGCCAAGAGGAGCTAGCGGATTACAATGAGCAGTTCTTC.

The chain is built from TRBV30 and TRBJ2-1; 10 bases are shared with TRBD2. Looked up from germline, CDR1 is GTSNPN and CDR2 is SVGIG (reference sequence). V lost 4 bases to trimming and J lost 10 bases; unmatched junction nucleotides: 16. There are 16 residues in the CDR3. The CDR3 protein is CAWTGLAGALGREQFF. CDR3 bases: TGTGCCTGGACCGGGCTAGCGGGGGCCTTGGGAAGGGAGCAGTTCTTC.

The gene calls are TRBV29-1 and TRBJ2-2, with D perhaps matching TRBD2 (6 bases). With 7 bases removed from V and 4 bases from J, the gap between germline ends came to 16 bases. This CDR3 region has 14 residues. Germline V CDR1 and CDR2: SQVTM, ANQGSEA. Here the CDR3 reads CSGSTGLSTGELFF. The CDR3 DNA reads as TGCAGCGGAAGCACGGGACTTTCCACCGGGGAGCTGTTTTTT.

J is TRBJ1-2 and V is TRBV13; 7 bases map to TRBD1. The CDR3 is made up of 15 amino acids. Trimming at V came to 6 bases and at J to 4 bases, leaving 11 bases not matched to a gene. Germline V gene sequence: CDR1 PRHDT, CDR2 FYEKMQ (reference sequence). CDR3 in DNA: TGTGCCAGCAGTCGAGCCCTACAGGGGTTCTATGGCTACACCTTC. Amino acids: CASSRALQGFYGYTF.

J is TRBJ2-3 and V is TRBV2; D is unclear. Germline loops: CDR1 SNHLY, CDR2 FYNNEI. V gave up 0 bases and J gave up 0 bases, with 10 bases separating them. The CDR3 has 16 residues. This CDR3 is CASSEAEHKSTDTQYF. The CDR3, as DNA: TGTGCCAGCAGTGAAGCAGAACATAAGAGCACAGATACGCAGTATTTT.

The chain links TRBV28 to TRBJ2-5; 7 bases agree with TRBD1. Germline V lookup: CDR1 MDHEN, CDR2 SYDVKM. The V segment lost 5 bases and the J segment 6 bases; nucleotides outside the gene matches: 12. The CDR3 extends over 15 amino acids. As DNA, the CDR3 is TGTGCCAGCAGTGACGCCGACAGGGTTAGTAAGACCCAGTACTTC. It yields the protein CASSDADRVSKTQYF. Combining the CDR3 with reference TRBV28 and TRBJ2-5 gives the whole variable domain DVKVTQSSRYLVKRTGEKVFLECVQDMDHENMFWYRQDPGLGLRLIYFSYDVKMKEKGDIPEGYSVSREKKERFSLILESASTNQTSMYLCASSDADRVSKTQYFGPGTRLLVL.

CDR3 protein: CASSQGQPQPQHF. The CDR3 DNA is TGTGCCAGCAGCCAGGGACAGCCTCAGCCCCAGCATTTT. This chain uses TRBV3-1 (or the pseudogene TRBV3-2) with TRBJ1-5; the match to TRBD1 covers 7 bases. The CDR3 length is 13 residues. The V gene's germline CDR1 is LGHDT and CDR2 YNNKEL (reference sequence). The ends lost 3 bases at V and 6 bases at J; junction bases unmatched: 2.

The chain links TRBV28 to TRBJ1-3; the D gene is possibly TRBD1 (5 bases). The CDR3 totals 17 residues. V gave up 5 bases and J gave up 0 bases, with 17 bases separating them. Germline V gene data show CDR1 as MDHEN and CDR2 as SYDVKM. The CDR3 sequence is CASSPNPGKNSGNTIYF. The DNA of the CDR3 is TGTGCCAGCAGTCCAAACCCAGGGAAAAACTCTGGAAACACCATATATTTT. The variable domain in full, with the rest retrieved from reference TRBV28 and TRBJ1-3, is DVKVTQSSRYLVKRTGEKVFLECVQDMDHENMFWYRQDPGLGLRLIYFSYDVKMKEKGDIPEGYSVSREKKERFSLILESASTNQTSMYLCASSPNPGKNSGNTIYFGEGSWLTVV.

The chain joins TRBV5-5 to TRBJ1-3; TRBD1 matches 9 bases. CDR1 is SGHKS, CDR2 YYEKEE, per germline (reference sequence). The CDR3 is 16 residues long. V gave up 1 base and J gave up 3 bases; unmatched junction bases: 5. CDR3 sequence reads: CASSLIRQGDGNTIYF. The CDR3 nucleotides read TGTGCCAGCAGCTTGATCAGACAGGGGGATGGAAACACCATATATTTT.

The V and J genes are TRBV24-1 and TRBJ2-6, with 11 bases lining up with TRBD1. There are 19 residues in the CDR3. Losses at the gene ends were 3 bases for V and 2 bases for J; bases not matched to a gene: 8. Germline CDR1 and CDR2: KGHDR and SFDVKD. CDR3 in DNA: TGTGCCACCAGTGATGGGACAGGGGGAGCATTGACTGGGGCCAACGTCCTGACTTTC. Translating gives CATSDGTGGALTGANVLTF.

The chain is built from TRBV5-8 and TRBJ2-3, with 13 bases that match TRBD2. The CDR3 has 16 amino acids. V trimming: 1 base; J trimming: 4 bases; junction bases outside the gene matches: 3. CDR1 is SGHTS and CDR2 is YDEGEE in the germline V gene. This CDR3 reads CASSLTSGGAADTQYF. DNA for the CDR3: TGTGCCAGCAGCTTGACTAGCGGGGGGGCCGCAGATACGCAGTATTTT.